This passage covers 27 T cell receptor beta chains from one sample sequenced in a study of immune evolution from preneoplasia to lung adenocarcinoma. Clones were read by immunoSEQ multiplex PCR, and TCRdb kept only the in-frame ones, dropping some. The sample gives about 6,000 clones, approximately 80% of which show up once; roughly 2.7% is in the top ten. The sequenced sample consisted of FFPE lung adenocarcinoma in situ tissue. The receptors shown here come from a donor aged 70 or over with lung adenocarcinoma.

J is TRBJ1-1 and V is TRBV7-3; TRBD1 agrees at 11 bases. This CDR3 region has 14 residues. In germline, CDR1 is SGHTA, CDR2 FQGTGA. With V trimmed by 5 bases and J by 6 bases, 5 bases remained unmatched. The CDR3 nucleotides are TGTGCCAGCAGCGCGGGACAGGGGGGCTCTGAAGCTTTCTTT. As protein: CASSAGQGGSEAFF.

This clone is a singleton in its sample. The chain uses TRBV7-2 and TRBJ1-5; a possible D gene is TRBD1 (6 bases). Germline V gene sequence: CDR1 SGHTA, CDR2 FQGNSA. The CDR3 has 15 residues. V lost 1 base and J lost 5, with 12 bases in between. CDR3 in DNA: TGTGCCAGCAGCTTAGGGATACAGGGTTATCAGCCCCAGCATTTT. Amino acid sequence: CASSLGIQGYQPQHF.

DNA of the CDR3: TGTGCCAGCAGTGATTCGGGGGGTGGCACTGAAGCTTTCTTT. As protein: CASSDSGGGTEAFF. The chain couples TRBV2 to TRBJ1-1; TRBD1 is a possible D gene (5 bases). Germline values: CDR1 SNHLY, CDR2 FYNNEI. The V and J ends lost 3 bases and 4 bases respectively, with 12 bases between them. This CDR3 comprises 14 residues.

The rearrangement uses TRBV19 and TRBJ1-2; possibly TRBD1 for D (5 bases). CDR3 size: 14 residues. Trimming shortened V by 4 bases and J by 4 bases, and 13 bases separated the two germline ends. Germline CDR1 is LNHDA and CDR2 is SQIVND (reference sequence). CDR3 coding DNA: TGTGCCAGTAGTACGGGACTGAACGCCTATGGCTACACCTTC. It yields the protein CASSTGLNAYGYTF.

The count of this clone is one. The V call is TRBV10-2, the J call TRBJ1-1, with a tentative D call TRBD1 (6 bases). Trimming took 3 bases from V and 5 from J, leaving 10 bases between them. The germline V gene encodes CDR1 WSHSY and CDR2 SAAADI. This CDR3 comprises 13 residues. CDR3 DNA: TGCGCCAGCAGTGACAGGGGAGGAACTGAAGCTTTCTTT. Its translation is CASSDRGGTEAFF.

For the CDR3, the DNA is TGCGCCAGCAGCTTGGCCAACAGGGGGGACTACGAGCAGTACTTC. Translated: CASSLANRGDYEQYF. The chain is built from TRBV5-1 and TRBJ2-7, with 8 bases matching TRBD1. V shed 0 bases, J shed 3 bases, and the junction held 5 bases outside the gene matches. Per germline, CDR1 SGHRS and CDR2 YFSETQ. The CDR3 length is 15 residues.

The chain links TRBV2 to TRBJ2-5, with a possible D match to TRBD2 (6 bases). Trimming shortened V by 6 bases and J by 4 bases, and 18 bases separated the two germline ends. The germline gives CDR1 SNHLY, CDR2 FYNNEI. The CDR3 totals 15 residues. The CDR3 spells CASRGISGGRETQYF. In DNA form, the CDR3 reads TGTGCCAGCAGAGGAATTAGCGGAGGGAGAGAGACCCAGTACTTC.

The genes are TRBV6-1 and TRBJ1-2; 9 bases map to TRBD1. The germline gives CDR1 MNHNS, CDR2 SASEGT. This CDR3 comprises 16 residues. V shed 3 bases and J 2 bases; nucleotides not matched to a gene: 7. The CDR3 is CASSEGQGNRNYGYTF. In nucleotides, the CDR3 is TGTGCCAGCAGTGAGGGACAGGGAAACAGAAACTATGGCTACACCTTC.

CDR3 loop: CASRGIGNIQYF. CDR3 sequence (DNA): TGTGCCAGCAGAGGGATCGGAAACATTCAGTACTTC. The V and J genes are TRBV27 and TRBJ2-4; D is unresolved. The CDR3 consists of 12 residues. The germline V and J ends were trimmed by 6 bases and 6 bases, with 9 bases remaining between them. Germline V gene lookup returns CDR1 MNHEY and CDR2 SMNVEV (reference sequence).

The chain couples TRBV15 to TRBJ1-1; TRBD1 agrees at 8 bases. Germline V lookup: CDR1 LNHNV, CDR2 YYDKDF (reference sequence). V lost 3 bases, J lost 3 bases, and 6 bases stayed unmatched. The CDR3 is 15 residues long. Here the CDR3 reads CATSRGYRGDTEAFF. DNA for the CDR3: TGTGCCACCAGCAGGGGATACAGGGGGGACACTGAAGCTTTCTTT. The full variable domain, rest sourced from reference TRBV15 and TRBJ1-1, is DAMVIQNPRYQVTQFGKPVTLSCSQTLNHNVMYWYQQKSSQAPKLLFHYYDKDFNNEADTPDNFQSRRPNTSFCFLDIRSPGLGDTAMYLCATSRGYRGDTEAFFGQGTRLTVV.

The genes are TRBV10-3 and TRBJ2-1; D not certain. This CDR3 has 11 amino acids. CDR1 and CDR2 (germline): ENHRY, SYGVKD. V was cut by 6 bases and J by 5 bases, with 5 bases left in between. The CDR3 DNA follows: TGTGCCATCAGGGAAAACAATGAGCAGTTCTTC. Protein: CAIRENNEQFF.

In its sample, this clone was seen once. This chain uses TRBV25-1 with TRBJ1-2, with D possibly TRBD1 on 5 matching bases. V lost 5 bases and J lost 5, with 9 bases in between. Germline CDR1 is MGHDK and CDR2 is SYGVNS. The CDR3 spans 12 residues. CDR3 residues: CASSSEGYGYTF. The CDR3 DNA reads TGTGCCAGCAGTTCGGAGGGGTATGGCTACACCTTC.

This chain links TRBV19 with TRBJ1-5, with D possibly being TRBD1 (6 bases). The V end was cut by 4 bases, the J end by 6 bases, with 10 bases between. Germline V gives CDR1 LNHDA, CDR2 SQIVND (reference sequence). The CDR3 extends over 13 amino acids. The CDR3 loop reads CASSKTRGQPQHF. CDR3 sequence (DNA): TGTGCCAGTAGTAAGACCAGGGGTCAGCCCCAGCATTTT.

The CDR3 is CASSQDWIATNEKLFF. DNA for the CDR3: TGTGCCAGCAGCCAAGACTGGATTGCAACTAATGAAAAACTGTTTTTT. The rearrangement joins TRBV5-5 to TRBJ1-4, with unresolved D. Trimming removed 4 bases from V and 0 bases from J, with 13 bases in between. The germline V gene encodes CDR1 SGHKS and CDR2 YYEKEE (reference sequence). The CDR3 extends over 16 amino acids.

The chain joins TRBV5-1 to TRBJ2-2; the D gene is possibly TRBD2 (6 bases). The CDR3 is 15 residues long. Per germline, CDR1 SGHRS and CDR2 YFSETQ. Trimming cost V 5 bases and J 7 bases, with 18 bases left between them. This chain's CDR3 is CASSVGLAGFGELFF. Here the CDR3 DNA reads TGCGCCAGCAGTGTGGGACTCGCGGGCTTCGGGGAGCTGTTTTTT.

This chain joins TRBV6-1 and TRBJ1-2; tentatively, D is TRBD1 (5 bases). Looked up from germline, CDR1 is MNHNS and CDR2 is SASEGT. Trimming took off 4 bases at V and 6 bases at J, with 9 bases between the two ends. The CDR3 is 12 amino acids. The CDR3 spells CASSAEGNGYTF. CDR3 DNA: TGTGCCAGCAGTGCTGAGGGGAATGGCTACACCTTC.

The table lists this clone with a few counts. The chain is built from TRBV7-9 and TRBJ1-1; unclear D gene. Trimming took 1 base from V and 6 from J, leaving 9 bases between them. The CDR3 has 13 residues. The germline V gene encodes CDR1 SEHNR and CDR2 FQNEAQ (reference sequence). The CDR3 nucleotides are TGTGCCAGCAGCTTAGATTGGGCAGCTGAAGCTTTCTTT. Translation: CASSLDWAAEAFF.

The CDR3 nucleotides are TGTGCCAGCAGTTCCTCGAGGCAGGGCGGGTCCGAGCAGTACTTC. Translation gives CASSSSRQGGSEQYF. The V call is TRBV27, the J call TRBJ2-7; D tentatively reads TRBD1 or TRBD2 (5 bases each). Trimming cost V 4 bases and J 6 bases, with 19 bases left between them. This CDR3 has 15 amino acids. In germline, CDR1 is MNHEY, CDR2 SMNVEV (reference sequence).

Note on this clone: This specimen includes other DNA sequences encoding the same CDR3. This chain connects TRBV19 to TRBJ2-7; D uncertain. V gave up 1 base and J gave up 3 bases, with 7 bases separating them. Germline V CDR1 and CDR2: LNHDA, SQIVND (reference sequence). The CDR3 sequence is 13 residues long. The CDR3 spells CASSIGPSYEQYF. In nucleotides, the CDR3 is TGTGCCAGTAGTATAGGCCCTAGCTACGAGCAGTACTTC.

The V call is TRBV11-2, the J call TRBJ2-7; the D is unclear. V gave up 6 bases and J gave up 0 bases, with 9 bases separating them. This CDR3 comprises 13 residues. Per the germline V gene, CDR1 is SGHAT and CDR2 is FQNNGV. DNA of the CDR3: TGTGCCAGCAGGGCACTGAACTCCTACGAGCAGTACTTC. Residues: CASRALNSYEQYF.

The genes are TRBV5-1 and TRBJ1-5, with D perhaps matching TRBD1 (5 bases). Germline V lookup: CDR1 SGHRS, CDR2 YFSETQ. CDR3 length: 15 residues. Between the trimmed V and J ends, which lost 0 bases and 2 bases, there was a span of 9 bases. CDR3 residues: CASSLAGFGNQPQHF. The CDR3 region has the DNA TGCGCCAGCAGCTTGGCAGGGTTCGGCAATCAGCCCCAGCATTTT.

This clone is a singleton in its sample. The CDR3 region has the DNA TGCAGTGCCCGACAGGGCTCCTACAATGAGCAGTTCTTC. This sequence encodes CSARQGSYNEQFF. This chain links TRBV29-1 with TRBJ2-1; 7 bases align to TRBD1. The CDR3 is 13 amino acids. Germline values: CDR1 SQVTM, CDR2 ANQGSEA.

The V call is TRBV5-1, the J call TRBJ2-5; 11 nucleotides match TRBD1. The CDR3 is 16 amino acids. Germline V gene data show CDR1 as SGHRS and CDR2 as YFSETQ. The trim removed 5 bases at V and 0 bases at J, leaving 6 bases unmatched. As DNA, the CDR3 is TGCGCCAGCAGGGATGGGACAGGGGGGAACCAAGAGACCCAGTACTTC. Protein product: CASRDGTGGNQETQYF.

CDR3 amino acids: CASSFGTAYEQYF. The DNA for the CDR3 is TGTGCCAGTAGTTTTGGGACAGCCTACGAGCAGTACTTC. This chain connects TRBV19 to TRBJ2-7; 7 bases are a match to TRBD1. V lost 5 bases, J lost 2 bases, and 3 bases stayed unmatched. Germline CDR1 and CDR2: LNHDA and SQIVND (reference sequence). This CDR3 has 13 residues.

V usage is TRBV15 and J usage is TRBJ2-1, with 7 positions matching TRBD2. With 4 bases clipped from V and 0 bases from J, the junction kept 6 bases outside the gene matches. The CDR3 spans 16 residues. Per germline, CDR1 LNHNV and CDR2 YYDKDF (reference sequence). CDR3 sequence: CATSKASGFSYNEQFF. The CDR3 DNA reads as TGTGCCACCAGCAAGGCTAGCGGTTTCTCCTACAATGAGCAGTTCTTC.

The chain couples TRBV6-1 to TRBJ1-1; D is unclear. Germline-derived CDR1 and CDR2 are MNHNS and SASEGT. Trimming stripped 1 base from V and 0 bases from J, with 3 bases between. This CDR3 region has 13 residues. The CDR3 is CASSEGVNTEAFF. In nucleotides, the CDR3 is TGTGCCAGCAGTGAAGGGGTGAACACTGAAGCTTTCTTT.

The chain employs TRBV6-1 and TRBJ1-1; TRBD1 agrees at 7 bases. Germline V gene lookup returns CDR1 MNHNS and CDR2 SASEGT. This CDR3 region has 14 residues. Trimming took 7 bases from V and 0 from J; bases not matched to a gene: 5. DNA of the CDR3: TGTGCCAGCACCACAGACAGGGTGAACACTGAAGCTTTCTTT. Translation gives CASTTDRVNTEAFF.